This T cell receptor (beta chain) was observed in a study of blood T cell repertoires in COVID-19. For the study at large: Spain, Italy and the United States supplied samples that represented acute and convalescent COVID-19. From T cells, B-cell-depleted T cells, or PBMCs came the material, which was cDNA or gDNA.

Trimming pared 6 bases from V and 1 base from J, leaving 12 bases between. The CDR3 totals 14 residues. The germline V gene encodes CDR1 SNHLY and CDR2 FYNNEI. In the original processing: Reference gene primers were amplified, and this amplification served to estimate nucleated cell counts. TCRdb keeps only in-frame clones here, not all; method: immunoSEQ multiplex PCR. From that table come the V and J calls and clone size; the DNA was used to work out D and trimming. This sample has some 280,000 clones, with around 86% found just once. This clone was seen a few times. This clonotype was sampled from a woman in her 30s with active or convalescent COVID-19. The sample was peripheral blood. This chain joins TRBV2 and TRBJ1-1; possible D gene TRBD1, 6 bases. The CDR3: CASSATGRNTEAFF. In nucleotides, the CDR3 is TGTGCCAGCAGCGCGACAGGTAGGAACACTGAAGCTTTCTTT. Combining the CDR3 with reference TRBV2 and TRBJ1-1 gives the whole variable domain EPEVTQTPSHQVTQMGQEVILRCVPISNHLYFYWYRQILGQKVEFLVSFYNNEISEKSEIFDDQFSVERPDGSNFTLKIRSTKLEDSAMYFCASSATGRNTEAFFGQGTRLTVV.